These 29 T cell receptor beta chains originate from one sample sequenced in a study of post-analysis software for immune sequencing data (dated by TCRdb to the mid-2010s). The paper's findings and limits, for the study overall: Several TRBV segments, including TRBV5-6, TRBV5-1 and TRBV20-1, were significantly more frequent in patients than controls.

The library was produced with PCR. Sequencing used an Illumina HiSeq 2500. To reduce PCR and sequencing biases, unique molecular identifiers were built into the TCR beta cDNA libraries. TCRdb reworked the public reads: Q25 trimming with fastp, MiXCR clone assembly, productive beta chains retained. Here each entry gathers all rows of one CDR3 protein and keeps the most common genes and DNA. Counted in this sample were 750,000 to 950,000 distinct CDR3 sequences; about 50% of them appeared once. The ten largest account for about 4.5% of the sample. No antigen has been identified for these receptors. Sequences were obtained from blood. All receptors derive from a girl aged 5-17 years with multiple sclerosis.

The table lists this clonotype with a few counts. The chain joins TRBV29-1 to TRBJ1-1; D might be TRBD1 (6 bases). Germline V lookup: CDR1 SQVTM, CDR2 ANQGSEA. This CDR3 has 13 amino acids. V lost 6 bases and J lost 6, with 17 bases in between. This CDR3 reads CSVYRASGSEAFF. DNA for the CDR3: TGCAGCGTATACAGGGCATCGGGATCTGAAGCTTTCTTT.

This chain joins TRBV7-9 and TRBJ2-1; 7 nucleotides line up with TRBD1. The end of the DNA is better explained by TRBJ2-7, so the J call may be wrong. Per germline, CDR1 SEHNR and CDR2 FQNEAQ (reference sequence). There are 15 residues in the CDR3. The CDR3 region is CASSSGDRAHNEQYF. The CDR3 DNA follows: TGTGCCAGCAGCTCCGGAGACAGGGCCCACAATGAGCAGTACTTC.

The CDR3 coding sequence is TGTGCCAGCAGTGACGGGCCTGAAGCTTTCTTT. This sequence encodes CASSDGPEAFF. The chain recombines TRBV5-6 with TRBJ1-1; no reliable D call. The CDR3 is 11 amino acids. Trimming stripped 5 bases from V and 6 bases from J, with 8 bases between. Germline CDR1 and CDR2: SGHDT and YYEEEE.

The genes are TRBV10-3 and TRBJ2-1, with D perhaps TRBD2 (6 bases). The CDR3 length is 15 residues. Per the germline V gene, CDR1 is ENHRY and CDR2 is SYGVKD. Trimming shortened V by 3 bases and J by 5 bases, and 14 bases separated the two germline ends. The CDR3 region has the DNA TGTGCCATCAGTGACCGACTAGTCAGAGACAATGAGCAGTTCTTC. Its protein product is CAISDRLVRDNEQFF.

In DNA, the CDR3 is TGTGCCAGCAGTGACTCACGGGGAGGCACAGATACGCAGTATTTT. It codes for CASSDSRGGTDTQYF. The J gene is TRBJ2-3, the V gene TRBV6-4; TRBD2 is a possible D gene (5 bases). Looked up from germline, CDR1 is MRHNA and CDR2 is SNTAGT. This CDR3 has 15 residues. V was trimmed by 0 bases and J by 1 base, leaving 8 bases between them.

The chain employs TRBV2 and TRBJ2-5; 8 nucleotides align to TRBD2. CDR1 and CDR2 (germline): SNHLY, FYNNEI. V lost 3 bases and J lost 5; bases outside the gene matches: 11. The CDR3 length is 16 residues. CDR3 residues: CASSDALVAGSETQYF. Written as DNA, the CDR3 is TGTGCCAGCAGTGATGCTCTAGTAGCGGGATCGGAGACCCAGTACTTC.

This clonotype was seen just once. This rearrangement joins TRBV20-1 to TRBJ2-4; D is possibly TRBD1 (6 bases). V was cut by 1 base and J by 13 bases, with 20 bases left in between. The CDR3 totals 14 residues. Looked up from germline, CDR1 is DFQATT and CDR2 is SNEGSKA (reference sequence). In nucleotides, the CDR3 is TGCAGTGCTAGAGTCCCGACAGGTCAAATTGGGCAGTACTTC. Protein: CSARVPTGQIGQYF.

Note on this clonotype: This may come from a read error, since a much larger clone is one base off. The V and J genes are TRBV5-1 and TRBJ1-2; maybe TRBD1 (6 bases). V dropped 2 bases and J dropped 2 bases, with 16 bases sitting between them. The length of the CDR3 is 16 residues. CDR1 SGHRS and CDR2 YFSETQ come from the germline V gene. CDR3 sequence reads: CASSFGQRTANYGYTF. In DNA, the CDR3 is TGCGCCAGCAGCTTTGGCCAAAGGACAGCAAACTATGGCTACACCTTC.

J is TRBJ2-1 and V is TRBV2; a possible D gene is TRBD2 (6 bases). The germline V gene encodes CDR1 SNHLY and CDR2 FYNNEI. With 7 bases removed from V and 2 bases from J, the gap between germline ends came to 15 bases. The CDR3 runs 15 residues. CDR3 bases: TGTGCCAGCACTGGGGGGAGTCTCCCCTACAATGAGCAGTTCTTC. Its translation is CASTGGSLPYNEQFF.

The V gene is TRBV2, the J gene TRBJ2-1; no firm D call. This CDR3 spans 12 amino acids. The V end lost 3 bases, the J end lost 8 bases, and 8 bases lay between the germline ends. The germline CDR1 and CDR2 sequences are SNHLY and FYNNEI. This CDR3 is CASSDNTHEQFF. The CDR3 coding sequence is TGTGCCAGCAGTGATAATACCCATGAGCAGTTCTTC.

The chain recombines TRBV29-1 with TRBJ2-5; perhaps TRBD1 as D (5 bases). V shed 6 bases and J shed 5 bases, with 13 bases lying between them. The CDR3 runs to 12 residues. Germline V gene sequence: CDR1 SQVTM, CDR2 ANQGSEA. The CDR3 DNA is TGCAGCGTCCAGGGCAGGCGGGAGACCCAGTACTTC. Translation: CSVQGRRETQYF. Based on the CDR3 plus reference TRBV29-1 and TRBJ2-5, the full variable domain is SAVISQKPSRDICQRGTSLTIQCQVDSQVTMMFWYRQQPGQSLTLIATANQGSEATYESGFVIDKFPISRPNLTFSTLTVSNMSPEDSSIYLCSVQGRRETQYFGPGTRLLVL.

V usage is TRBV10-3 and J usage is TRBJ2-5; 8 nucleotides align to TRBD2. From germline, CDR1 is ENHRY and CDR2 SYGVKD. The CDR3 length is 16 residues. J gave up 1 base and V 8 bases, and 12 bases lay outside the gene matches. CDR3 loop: CAIAPTSGGTQETQYF. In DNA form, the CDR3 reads TGTGCCATCGCACCAACTTCGGGAGGGACCCAAGAGACCCAGTACTTC.

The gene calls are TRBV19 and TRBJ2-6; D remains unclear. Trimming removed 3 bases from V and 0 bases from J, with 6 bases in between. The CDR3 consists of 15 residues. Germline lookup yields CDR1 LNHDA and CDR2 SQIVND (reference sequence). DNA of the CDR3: TGTGCCAGTAGTATGGAAGGCTCTGGGGCCAACGTCCTGACTTTC. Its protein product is CASSMEGSGANVLTF.

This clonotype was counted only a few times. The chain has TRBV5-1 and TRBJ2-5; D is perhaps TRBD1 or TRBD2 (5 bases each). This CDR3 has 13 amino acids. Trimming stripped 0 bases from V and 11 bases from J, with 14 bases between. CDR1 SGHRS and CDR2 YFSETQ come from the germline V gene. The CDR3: CASSLAWGREQYF. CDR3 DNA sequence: TGCGCCAGCAGCTTGGCATGGGGCAGGGAGCAGTACTTC.

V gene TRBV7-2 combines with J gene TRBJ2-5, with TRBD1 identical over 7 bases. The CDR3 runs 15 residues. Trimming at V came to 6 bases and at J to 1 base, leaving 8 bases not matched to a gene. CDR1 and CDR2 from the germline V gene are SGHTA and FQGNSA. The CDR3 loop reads CASRPTGVIQETQYF. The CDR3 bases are TGTGCCAGCAGGCCTACAGGGGTAATCCAAGAGACCCAGTACTTC.

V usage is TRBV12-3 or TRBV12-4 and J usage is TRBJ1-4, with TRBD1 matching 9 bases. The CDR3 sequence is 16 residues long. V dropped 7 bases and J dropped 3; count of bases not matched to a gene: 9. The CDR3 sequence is CASTLDRGRSNEKLFF. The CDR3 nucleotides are TGTGCCAGCACCCTGGACAGGGGTCGTTCTAATGAAAAACTGTTTTTT.

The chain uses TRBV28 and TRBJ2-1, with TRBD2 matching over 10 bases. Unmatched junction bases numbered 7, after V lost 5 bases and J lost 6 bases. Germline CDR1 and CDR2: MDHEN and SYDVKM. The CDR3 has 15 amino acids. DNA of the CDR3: TGTGCCAGCAGTCGCAGCGGGAGGGTCGCCAATGAGCAGTTCTTC. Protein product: CASSRSGRVANEQFF.

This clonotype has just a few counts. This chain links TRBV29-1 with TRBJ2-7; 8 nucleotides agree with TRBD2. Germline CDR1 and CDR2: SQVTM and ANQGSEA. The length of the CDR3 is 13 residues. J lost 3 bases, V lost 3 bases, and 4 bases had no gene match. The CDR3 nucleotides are TGCAGCGTTGACTTGAGCGGGAGCTACGAGCAGTACTTC. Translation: CSVDLSGSYEQYF.

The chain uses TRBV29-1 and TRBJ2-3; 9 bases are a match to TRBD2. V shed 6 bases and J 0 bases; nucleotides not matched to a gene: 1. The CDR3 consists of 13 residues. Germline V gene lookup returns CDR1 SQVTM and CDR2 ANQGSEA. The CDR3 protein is CSVTSGSTDTQYF. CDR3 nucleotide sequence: TGCAGCGTGACTAGCGGAAGCACAGATACGCAGTATTTT.

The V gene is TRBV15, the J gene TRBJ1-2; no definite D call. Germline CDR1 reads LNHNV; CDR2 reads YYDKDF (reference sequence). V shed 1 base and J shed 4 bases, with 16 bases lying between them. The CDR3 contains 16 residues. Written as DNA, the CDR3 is TGTGCCACCAGCAGAGTACAGAACGTGGGGAGCTATGGCTACACCTTC. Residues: CATSRVQNVGSYGYTF. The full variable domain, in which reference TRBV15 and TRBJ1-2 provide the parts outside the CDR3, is DAMVIQNPRYQVTQFGKPVTLSCSQTLNHNVMYWYQQKSSQAPKLLFHYYDKDFNNEADTPDNFQSRRPNTSFCFLDIRSPGLGDTAMYLCATSRVQNVGSYGYTFGSGTRLTVV.

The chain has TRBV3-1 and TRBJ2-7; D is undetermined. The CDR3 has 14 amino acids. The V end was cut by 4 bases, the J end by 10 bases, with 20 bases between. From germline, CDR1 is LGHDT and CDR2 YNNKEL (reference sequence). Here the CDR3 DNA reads TGTGCCAGCAGCCTTACCGGGCCCAGCTCAGATCAGTACTTC. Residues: CASSLTGPSSDQYF.

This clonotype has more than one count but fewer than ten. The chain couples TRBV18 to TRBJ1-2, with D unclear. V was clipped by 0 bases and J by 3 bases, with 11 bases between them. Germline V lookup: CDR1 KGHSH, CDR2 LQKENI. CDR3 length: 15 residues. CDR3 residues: CASSPPFTVDYGYTF. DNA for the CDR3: TGTGCCAGCTCACCACCGTTTACGGTGGACTATGGCTACACCTTC.

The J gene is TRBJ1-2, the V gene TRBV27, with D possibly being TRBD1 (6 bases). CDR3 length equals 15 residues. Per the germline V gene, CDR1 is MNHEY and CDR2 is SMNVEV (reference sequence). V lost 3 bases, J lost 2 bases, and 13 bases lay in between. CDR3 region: CASSFLQGGNYGYTF. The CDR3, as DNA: TGTGCCAGCAGTTTTTTACAGGGCGGAAACTATGGCTACACCTTC.

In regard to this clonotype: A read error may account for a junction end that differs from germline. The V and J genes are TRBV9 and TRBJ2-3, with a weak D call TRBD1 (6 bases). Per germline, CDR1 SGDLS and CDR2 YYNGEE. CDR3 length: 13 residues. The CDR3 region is CASTGPRTDMQYF. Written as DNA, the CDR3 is TGTGCCAGCACCGGCCCCCGGACAGATATGCAGTATTTT.

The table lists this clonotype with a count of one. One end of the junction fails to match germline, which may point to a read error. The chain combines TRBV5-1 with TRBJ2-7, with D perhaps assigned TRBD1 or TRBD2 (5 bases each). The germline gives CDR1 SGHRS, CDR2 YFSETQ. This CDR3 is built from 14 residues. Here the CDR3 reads CASSLAGAPYGQYF. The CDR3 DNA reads TGCGCCAGCAGCTTGGCCGGGGCCCCCTACGGGCAGTACTTC.

The CDR3 nucleotides read TGCAGTGCCCCGGGACAGGGGACATTCACTGAGCAGTTCTTC. The encoded protein is CSAPGQGTFTEQFF. V gene TRBV20-1 combines with J gene TRBJ2-1, with 10 nucleotides matching TRBD1. V gave up 6 bases and J gave up 9 bases; unmatched junction bases: 11. CDR3 length equals 14 residues. Germline CDR1 is DFQATT and CDR2 is SNEGSKA (reference sequence).

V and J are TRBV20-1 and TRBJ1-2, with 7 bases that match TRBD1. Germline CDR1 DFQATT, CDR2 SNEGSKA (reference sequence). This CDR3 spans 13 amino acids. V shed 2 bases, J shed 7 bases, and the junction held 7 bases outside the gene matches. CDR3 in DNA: TGCAGTGCTAGAACTACAGGGGATAGTGGCTACACCTTC. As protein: CSARTTGDSGYTF.

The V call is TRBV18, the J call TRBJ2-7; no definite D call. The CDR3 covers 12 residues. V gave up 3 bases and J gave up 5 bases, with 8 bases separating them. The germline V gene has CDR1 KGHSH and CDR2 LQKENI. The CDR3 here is CASSPRSDEQYF. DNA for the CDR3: TGTGCCAGCTCACCGCGGAGCGACGAGCAGTACTTC.

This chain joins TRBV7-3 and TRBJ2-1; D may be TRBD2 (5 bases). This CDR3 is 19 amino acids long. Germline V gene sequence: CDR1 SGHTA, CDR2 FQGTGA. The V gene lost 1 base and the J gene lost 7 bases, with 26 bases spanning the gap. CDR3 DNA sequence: TGTGCCAGCAGCTTAAAAGTTCTTGTCGGACTCCCGGACTCTAATGAGCAGTTCTTC. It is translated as CASSLKVLVGLPDSNEQFF. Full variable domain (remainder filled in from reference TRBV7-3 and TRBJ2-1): GAGVSQTPSNKVTEKGKYVELRCDPISGHTALYWYRQSLGQGPEFLIYFQGTGAADDSGLPNDRFFAVRPEGSVSTLKIQRTERGDSAVYLCASSLKVLVGLPDSNEQFFGPGTRLTVL.